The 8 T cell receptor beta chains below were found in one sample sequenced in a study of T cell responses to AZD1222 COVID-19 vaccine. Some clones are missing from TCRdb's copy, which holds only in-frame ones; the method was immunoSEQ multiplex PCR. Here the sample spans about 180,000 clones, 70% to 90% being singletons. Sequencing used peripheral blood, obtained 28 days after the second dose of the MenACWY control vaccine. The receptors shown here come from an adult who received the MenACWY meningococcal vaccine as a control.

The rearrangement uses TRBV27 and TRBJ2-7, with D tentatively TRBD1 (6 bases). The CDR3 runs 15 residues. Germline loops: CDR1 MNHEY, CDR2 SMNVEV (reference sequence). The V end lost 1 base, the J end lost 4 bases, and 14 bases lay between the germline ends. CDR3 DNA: TGTGCCAGCAGTTTATTAGGGGGAGCAGGGTACGAGCAGTACTTC. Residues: CASSLLGGAGYEQYF.

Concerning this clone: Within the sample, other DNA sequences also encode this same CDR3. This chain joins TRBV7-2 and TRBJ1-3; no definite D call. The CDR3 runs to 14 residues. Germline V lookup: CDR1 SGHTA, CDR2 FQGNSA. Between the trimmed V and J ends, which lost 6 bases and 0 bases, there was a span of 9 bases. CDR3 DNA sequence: TGTGCCAGCAGTCTCTGGGACTCTGGAAACACCATATATTTT. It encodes CASSLWDSGNTIYF.

The CDR3 sequence: CASSPGTAGNQPQHF. DNA for the CDR3: TGTGCCAGCTCACCGGGGACAGCCGGAAATCAGCCCCAGCATTTT. The chain recombines TRBV18 with TRBJ1-5; 7 positions agree with TRBD1. Trimming took 3 bases from V and 4 from J; bases not matched to a gene: 6. The CDR3 covers 15 residues. Germline V gene sequence: CDR1 KGHSH, CDR2 LQKENI.

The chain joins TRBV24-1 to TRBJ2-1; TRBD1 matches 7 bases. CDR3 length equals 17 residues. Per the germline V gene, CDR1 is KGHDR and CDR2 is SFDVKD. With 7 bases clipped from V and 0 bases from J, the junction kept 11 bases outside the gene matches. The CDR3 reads CATSASRTGNSYNEQFF. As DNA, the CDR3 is TGTGCCACCAGCGCCTCTCGGACAGGAAACTCCTACAATGAGCAGTTCTTC.

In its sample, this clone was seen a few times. The DNA for the CDR3 is TGTGCCAGCAGCTCAAGCGGGGGTACGGTGCAGTACTTC. Protein product: CASSSSGGTVQYF. The chain is built from TRBV5-6 and TRBJ2-7; 8 positions match TRBD2. Germline-derived CDR1 and CDR2 are SGHDT and YYEEEE. This CDR3 spans 13 amino acids. The ends lost 3 bases at V and 9 bases at J; junction bases unmatched: 8.

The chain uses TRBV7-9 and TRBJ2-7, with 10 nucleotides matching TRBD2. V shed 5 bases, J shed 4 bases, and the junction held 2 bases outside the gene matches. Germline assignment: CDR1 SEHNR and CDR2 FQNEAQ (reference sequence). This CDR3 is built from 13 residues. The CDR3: CASSQLAGYEQYF. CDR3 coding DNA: TGTGCCAGCAGCCAACTAGCGGGATACGAGCAGTACTTC.

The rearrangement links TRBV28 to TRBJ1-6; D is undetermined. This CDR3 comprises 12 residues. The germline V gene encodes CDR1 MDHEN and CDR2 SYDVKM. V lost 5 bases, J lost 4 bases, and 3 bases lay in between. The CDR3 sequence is CASSGYNSPLHF. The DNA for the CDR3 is TGTGCCAGCAGTGGGTATAATTCACCCCTCCACTTT.

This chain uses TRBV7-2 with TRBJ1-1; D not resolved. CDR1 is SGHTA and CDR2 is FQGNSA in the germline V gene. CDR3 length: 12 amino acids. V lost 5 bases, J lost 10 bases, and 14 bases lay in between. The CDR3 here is CASSPLREGAFF. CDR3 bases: TGTGCCAGCAGCCCTCTCCGGGAGGGAGCTTTCTTT. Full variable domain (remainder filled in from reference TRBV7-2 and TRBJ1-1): GAGVSQSPSNKVTEKGKDVELRCDPISGHTALYWYRQSLGQGLEFLIYFQGNSAPDKSGLPSDRFSAERTGGSVSTLTIQRTQQEDSAVYLCASSPLREGAFFGQGTRLTVV.